This T cell receptor (beta chain) came from a study of cytomegalovirus exposure and HLA in healthy donors. Primers for the PCR totalled 60 Vbeta and 13 Jbeta. Clones were read by immunoSEQ multiplex PCR, and TCRdb kept only the in-frame ones, dropping some. Found here are about 86,000 clones, about 85% of them singletons; the top ten hold about 15%. The germline V gene has CDR1 SGHTA and CDR2 FQGNSA. V gave up 2 bases and J gave up 15 bases; unmatched junction bases: 14. This CDR3 is 15 amino acids long. The J gene is TRBJ2-1, the V gene TRBV7-2; 9 bases are shared with TRBD2. Source material: PBMCs. The source of this sequence is a woman between 35 and 50 years old in good health and CMV-seropositive. The CDR3 reads CASSLRPGGREGLFF. The CDR3 coding sequence is TGTGCCAGCAGCTTACGCCCGGGGGGGCGGGAGGGTCTGTTCTTC.